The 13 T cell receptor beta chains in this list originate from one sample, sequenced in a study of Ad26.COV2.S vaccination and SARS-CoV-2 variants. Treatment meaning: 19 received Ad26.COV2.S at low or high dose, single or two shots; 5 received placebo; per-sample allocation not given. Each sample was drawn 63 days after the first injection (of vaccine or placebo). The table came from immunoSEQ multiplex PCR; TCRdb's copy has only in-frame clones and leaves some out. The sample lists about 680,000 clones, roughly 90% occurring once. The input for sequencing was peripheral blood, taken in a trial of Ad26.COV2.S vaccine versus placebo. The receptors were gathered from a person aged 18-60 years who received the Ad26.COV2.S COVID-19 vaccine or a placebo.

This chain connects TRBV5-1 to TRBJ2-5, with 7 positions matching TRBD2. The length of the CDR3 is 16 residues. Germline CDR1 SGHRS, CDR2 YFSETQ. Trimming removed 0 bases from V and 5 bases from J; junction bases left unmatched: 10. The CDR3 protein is CASSLAPSGARETQYF. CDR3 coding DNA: TGCGCCAGCAGCTTGGCCCCTAGCGGAGCCCGGGAGACCCAGTACTTC.

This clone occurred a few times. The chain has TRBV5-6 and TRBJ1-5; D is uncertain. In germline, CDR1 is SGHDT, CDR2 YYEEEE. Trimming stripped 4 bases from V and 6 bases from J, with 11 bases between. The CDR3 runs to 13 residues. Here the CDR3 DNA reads TGTGCCAGCAGCGCCCGGGGAGGTCAGCCCCAGCATTTT. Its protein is CASSARGGQPQHF.

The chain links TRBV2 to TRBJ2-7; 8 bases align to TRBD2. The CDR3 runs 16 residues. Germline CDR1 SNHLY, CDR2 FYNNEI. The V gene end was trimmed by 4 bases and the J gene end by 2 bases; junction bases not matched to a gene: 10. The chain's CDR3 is CASSGPAGAPPYEQYF. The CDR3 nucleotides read TGTGCCAGCAGTGGACCAGCGGGGGCCCCCCCCTACGAGCAGTACTTC.

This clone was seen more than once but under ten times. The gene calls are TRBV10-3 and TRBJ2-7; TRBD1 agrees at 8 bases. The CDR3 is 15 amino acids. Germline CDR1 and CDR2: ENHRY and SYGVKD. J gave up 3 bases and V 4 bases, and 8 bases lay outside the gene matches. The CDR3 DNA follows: TGTGCCATCAGTGTAGGACAGGGAACCCTCTACGAGCAGTACTTC. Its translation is CAISVGQGTLYEQYF.

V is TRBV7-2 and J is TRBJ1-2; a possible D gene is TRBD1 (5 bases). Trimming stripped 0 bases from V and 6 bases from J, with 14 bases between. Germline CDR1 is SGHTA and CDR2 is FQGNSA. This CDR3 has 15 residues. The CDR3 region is CASSLAPQGGDGYTF. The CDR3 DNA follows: TGTGCCAGCAGCTTAGCACCCCAGGGCGGGGATGGCTACACCTTC.

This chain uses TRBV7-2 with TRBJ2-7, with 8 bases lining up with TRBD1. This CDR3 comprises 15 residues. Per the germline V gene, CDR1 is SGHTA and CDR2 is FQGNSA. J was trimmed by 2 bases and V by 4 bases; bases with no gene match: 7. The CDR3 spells CASSSHDRGPYEQYF. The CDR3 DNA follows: TGTGCCAGCAGCTCCCACGACAGGGGCCCCTACGAGCAGTACTTC.

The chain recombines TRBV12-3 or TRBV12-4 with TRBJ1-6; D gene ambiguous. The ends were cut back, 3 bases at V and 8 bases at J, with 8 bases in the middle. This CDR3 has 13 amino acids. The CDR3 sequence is CASSLAVDSPLHF. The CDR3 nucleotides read TGTGCCAGCAGTTTGGCCGTGGATTCACCCCTCCACTTT.

The CDR3: CASCGTPPNEQFF. CDR3 DNA sequence: TGTGCCAGCTGCGGAACGCCCCCCAATGAGCAGTTCTTC. The genes are TRBV5-4 and TRBJ2-1; no reliable D call. The CDR3 length is 13 residues. Looked up from germline, CDR1 is SGHNT and CDR2 is YYREEE (reference sequence). Trimming took off 7 bases at V and 6 bases at J, with 14 bases between the two ends.

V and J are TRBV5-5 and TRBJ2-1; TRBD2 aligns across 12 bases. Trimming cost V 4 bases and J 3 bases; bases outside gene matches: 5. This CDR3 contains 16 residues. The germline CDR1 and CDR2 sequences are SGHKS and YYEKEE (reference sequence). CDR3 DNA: TGTGCCAGCAGCACTAGCGGGAGGCGTCTCTACAATGAGCAGTTCTTC. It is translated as CASSTSGRRLYNEQFF.

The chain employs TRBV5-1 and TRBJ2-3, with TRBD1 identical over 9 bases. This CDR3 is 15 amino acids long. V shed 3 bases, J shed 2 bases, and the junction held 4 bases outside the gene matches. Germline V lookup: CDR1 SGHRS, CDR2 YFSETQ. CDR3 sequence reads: CASSSRDRDTDTQYF. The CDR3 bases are TGCGCCAGCAGCTCCCGGGACAGGGACACAGATACGCAGTATTTT.

The CDR3 is CASSQAGAAHSNEKLFF. In DNA, the CDR3 is TGCGCCAGCAGCCAAGCGGGGGCCGCGCACTCTAATGAAAAACTGTTTTTT. The gene calls are TRBV4-1 and TRBJ1-4; tentatively, D is TRBD1 (6 bases). The CDR3 has 17 residues. The V gene's germline CDR1 is MGHRA and CDR2 YSYEKL. V was cut by 1 base and J by 3 bases, with 15 bases left in between.

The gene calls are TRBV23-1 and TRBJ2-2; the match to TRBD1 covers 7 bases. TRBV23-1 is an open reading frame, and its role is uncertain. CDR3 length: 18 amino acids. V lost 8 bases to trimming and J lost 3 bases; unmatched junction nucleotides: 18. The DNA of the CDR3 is TGCGCCAGCGCCCGGGACAGATGGACAGAAAACGACACCGGGGAGCTGTTTTTT. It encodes CASARDRWTENDTGELFF.

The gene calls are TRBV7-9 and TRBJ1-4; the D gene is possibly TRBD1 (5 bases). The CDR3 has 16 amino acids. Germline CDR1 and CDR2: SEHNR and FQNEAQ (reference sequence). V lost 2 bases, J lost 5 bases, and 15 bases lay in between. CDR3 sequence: CASSLLGEQRNEKLFF. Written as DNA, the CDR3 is TGTGCCAGCAGCTTACTAGGGGAACAGAGGAATGAAAAACTGTTTTTT.